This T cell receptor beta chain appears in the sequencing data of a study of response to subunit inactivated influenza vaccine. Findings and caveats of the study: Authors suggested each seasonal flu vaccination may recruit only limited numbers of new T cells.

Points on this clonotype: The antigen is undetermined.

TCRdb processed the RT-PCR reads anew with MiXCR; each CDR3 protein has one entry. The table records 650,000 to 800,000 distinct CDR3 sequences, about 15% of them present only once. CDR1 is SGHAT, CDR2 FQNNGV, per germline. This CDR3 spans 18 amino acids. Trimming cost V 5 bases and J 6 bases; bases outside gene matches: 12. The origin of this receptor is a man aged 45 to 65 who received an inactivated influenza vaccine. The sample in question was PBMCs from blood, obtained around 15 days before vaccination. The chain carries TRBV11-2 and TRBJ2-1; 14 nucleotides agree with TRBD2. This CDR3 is CASSPLRGTSGRFNEQFF. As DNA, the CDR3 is TGTGCCAGCAGCCCCCTCCGAGGGACTAGCGGGAGATTCAATGAGCAGTTCTTC.